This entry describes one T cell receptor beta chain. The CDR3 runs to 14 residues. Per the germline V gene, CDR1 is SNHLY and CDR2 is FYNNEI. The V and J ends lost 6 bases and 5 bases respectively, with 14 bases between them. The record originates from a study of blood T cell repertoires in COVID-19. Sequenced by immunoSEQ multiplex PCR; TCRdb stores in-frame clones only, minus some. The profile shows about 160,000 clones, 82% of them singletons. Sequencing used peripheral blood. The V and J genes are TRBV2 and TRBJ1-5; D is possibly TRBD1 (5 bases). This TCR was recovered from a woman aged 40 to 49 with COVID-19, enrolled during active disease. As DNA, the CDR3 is TGTGCCAGCAGACAAAATCAGGGATATCAGCCCCAGCATTTT. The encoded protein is CASRQNQGYQPQHF. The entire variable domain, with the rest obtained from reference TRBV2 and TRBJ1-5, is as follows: EPEVTQTPSHQVTQMGQEVILRCVPISNHLYFYWYRQILGQKVEFLVSFYNNEISEKSEIFDDQFSVERPDGSNFTLKIRSTKLEDSAMYFCASRQNQGYQPQHFGDGTRLSIL.